This T cell receptor beta chain derives from a study of blood T cell repertoires in COVID-19. Looking at the study overall: Acute-phase and convalescent COVID-19 samples originated in the United States, Italy and Spain. Nucleic acid was either cDNA or gDNA, and it came from T cells, B-cell-depleted T cells, or PBMCs.

The CDR3 loop spans 13 amino acids. Trimming took 4 bases from V and 8 from J, leaving 11 bases between them. The V gene's germline CDR1 is SGHDN and CDR2 FVKESK. Original processing methods: Reference gene primer amplification in the assay estimated nucleated cell counts. The data were produced by immunoSEQ multiplex PCR, yet TCRdb's version contains in-frame clones alone and is incomplete. V, J and clone size are taken as reported in that table, and D and trimming were inferred from the DNA itself. The data contain around 310,000 clones, approximately 90% of them singletons. This receptor was obtained from a woman in her fifties or sixties with acute or convalescent COVID-19. The material sequenced was peripheral blood. The genes are TRBV14 and TRBJ1-4, with a weak D call TRBD1 (5 bases). This CDR3 reads CASSPWGEEKLFF. Here the CDR3 DNA reads TGTGCCAGCAGCCCCTGGGGGGAAGAAAAACTGTTTTTT.